Only a few counts were recorded for the clone carrying this TCR beta chain. The antigen is unknown. Ligated cDNA underwent four rounds of PCR with nested alpha and beta constant region primers and SP2. TCRdb independently ran MiXCR on the 5' RACE reads; one entry per CDR3 protein. The sample includes about 62,000 distinct CDR3 sequences, roughly 8.1% of them seen just once. This sample was taken from a study of naive and memory T cell subsets. Study-level results: Potentially, T cell activation and differentiation skew this RNA-based measurement.

V was clipped by 3 bases and J by 1 base; unmatched bases: 16. CDR3 length: 20 amino acids. Germline CDR1 and CDR2: SGHRS and YFSETQ. An oligonucleotide containing a UMI was ligated to the 3' end of TCR cDNA. RNA was extracted from more than 2 ml of whole blood of healthy adults. Reverse transcription used DNase-treated unsorted total RNA, aiming for 1 to 1000 ng. The origin of this receptor is a female donor in good health. V is TRBV5-1 and J is TRBJ1-6; TRBD1 aligns across 7 bases. CDR3 nucleotide sequence: TGCGCCAGCAGCTCCGCTACTCCCGGGACAGATATGTCCTATAATTCACCCCTCCACTTT. It codes for CASSSATPGTDMSYNSPLHF.